Listed below are T cell receptor beta chains from one sample, sequenced in a study of somatic mutations in cytotoxic T cells in rheumatoid arthritis. Produced via immunoSEQ multiplex PCR; TCRdb's table is partial and in-frame only. Of around 9,700 clones in the sample, 60% to 80% were seen once. Sequencing used CD8+ T cells sorted from blood. The origin of the receptors is an adult with rheumatoid arthritis. The CDR3 runs from the conserved cysteine through the conserved F or W. D genes are given only for firm matches. Rows give clone size only sometimes, using once, few, many, or a class for an expanded clone.

abundance: NA
j_gene: TRBJ2-7
d_gene: NA
v_gene: TRBV28
CDR3aa: CASRPDGPREQYF
CDR3nt: TGTGCCAGCAGACCTGACGGACCGCGGGAGCAGTACTTC

abundance: NA
j_gene: TRBJ2-3
d_gene: TRBD2
v_gene: TRBV7-2
CDR3aa: CGSGAPGGTDTQYF
CDR3nt: TGTGGGAGCGGGGCTCCGGGAGGCACAGATACGCAGTATTTT

abundance: once
j_gene: TRBJ2-1
d_gene: TRBD2
v_gene: TRBV7-6
CDR3aa: CASSYLAGGIHEQFF
CDR3nt: TGTGCCAGCAGCTACCTAGCGGGAGGGATCCATGAGCAGTTCTTC

abundance: NA
j_gene: TRBJ2-7
d_gene: NA
v_gene: TRBV6-5
CDR3aa: CASSSTLAPYEQYF
CDR3nt: TGTGCCAGCAGTTCAACACTCGCCCCCTACGAGCAGTACTTC

abundance: NA
j_gene: TRBJ1-1
d_gene: NA
v_gene: TRBV19
CDR3aa: CASSIYDFSDTEAFF
CDR3nt: TGTGCCAGTAGTATTTACGATTTCAGCGACACTGAAGCTTTCTTT

abundance: NA
j_gene: TRBJ2-3
d_gene: TRBD2
v_gene: TRBV4-2
CDR3aa: CASSQELAGGTDTQYF
CDR3nt: TGTGCCAGCAGCCAAGAATTGGCGGGGGGCACAGATACGCAGTATTTT

abundance: NA
j_gene: TRBJ1-1
d_gene: NA
v_gene: TRBV5-1
CDR3aa: CASRTDLEAFF
CDR3nt: TGCGCCAGCAGAACGGACCTTGAAGCTTTCTTT

abundance: NA
j_gene: TRBJ2-7
d_gene: TRBD1
v_gene: TRBV9
CDR3aa: CASSGGQGPYEQYF
CDR3nt: TGTGCCAGCAGCGGTGGACAGGGCCCCTACGAGCAGTACTTC

abundance: NA
j_gene: TRBJ2-7
d_gene: NA
v_gene: TRBV6-1
CDR3aa: CASTLRTNAYEQYF
CDR3nt: TGTGCCAGCACCCTCAGGACTAACGCCTACGAGCAGTACTTC

abundance: once
j_gene: TRBJ2-3
d_gene: NA
v_gene: TRBV4-3
CDR3aa: CASSQVRGTDTQYF
CDR3nt: TGCGCCAGCAGCCAGGTTCGAGGCACAGATACGCAGTATTTT

abundance: few
j_gene: TRBJ1-5
d_gene: NA
v_gene: TRBV7-9
CDR3aa: CASSLAESSQHF
CDR3nt: TGTGCCAGCAGCTTAGCGGAGTCCTCCCAGCATTTT

abundance: NA
j_gene: TRBJ1-4
d_gene: TRBD1
v_gene: TRBV2
CDR3aa: CASSSHRGQGEKLFF
CDR3nt: TGTGCCAGCAGTTCTCACAGGGGGCAAGGAGAAAAACTGTTTTTT

abundance: NA
j_gene: TRBJ2-1
d_gene: TRBD1
v_gene: TRBV7-9
CDR3aa: CASRFPGQGMDEQFF
CDR3nt: TGTGCCAGCAGATTCCCGGGACAGGGGATGGATGAGCAGTTCTTC

abundance: NA
j_gene: TRBJ1-1
d_gene: NA
v_gene: TRBV2
CDR3aa: CASSANEGGTEAFF
CDR3nt: TGTGCCAGCAGTGCCAACGAGGGGGGCACTGAAGCTTTCTTT

abundance: medium-sized
j_gene: TRBJ2-3
d_gene: NA
v_gene: TRBV5-6
CDR3aa: CATTAGFLADTQYF
CDR3nt: TGTGCCACGACCGCAGGGTTCCTAGCAGATACGCAGTATTTT

abundance: NA
j_gene: TRBJ2-1
d_gene: TRBD1
v_gene: TRBV5-1
CDR3aa: CASDRGGLTNEQFF
CDR3nt: TGCGCCAGCGACAGGGGCGGCCTTACAAATGAGCAGTTCTTC

abundance: NA
j_gene: TRBJ2-1
d_gene: NA
v_gene: TRBV28
CDR3aa: CASSYGSNEQFF
CDR3nt: TGTGCCAGCAGTTACGGAAGCAATGAGCAGTTCTTC

abundance: NA
j_gene: TRBJ1-5
d_gene: NA
v_gene: TRBV13
CDR3aa: CASSEGGTSQPQHF
CDR3nt: TGTGCCAGCAGTGAAGGCGGCACTAGTCAGCCCCAGCATTTT

abundance: few
j_gene: TRBJ2-7
d_gene: NA
v_gene: TRBV7-8
CDR3aa: CASSLVTYEQYF
CDR3nt: TGTGCCAGCAGCTTAGTGACCTACGAGCAGTACTTC

abundance: few
j_gene: TRBJ1-1
d_gene: NA
v_gene: TRBV29-1
CDR3aa: CSAEPVEGTEAFF
CDR3nt: TGCAGCGCGGAGCCGGTAGAAGGAACTGAAGCTTTCTTT

abundance: NA
j_gene: TRBJ1-2
d_gene: NA
v_gene: TRBV5-1
CDR3aa: CASSPGESGYGYTF
CDR3nt: TGCGCCAGCAGTCCGGGAGAATCGGGCTATGGCTACACCTTC

abundance: NA
j_gene: TRBJ2-7
d_gene: NA
v_gene: TRBV4-3
CDR3aa: CASSQQRTGSYEQYF
CDR3nt: TGCGCCAGCAGCCAGCAAAGGACGGGCTCCTACGAGCAGTACTTC